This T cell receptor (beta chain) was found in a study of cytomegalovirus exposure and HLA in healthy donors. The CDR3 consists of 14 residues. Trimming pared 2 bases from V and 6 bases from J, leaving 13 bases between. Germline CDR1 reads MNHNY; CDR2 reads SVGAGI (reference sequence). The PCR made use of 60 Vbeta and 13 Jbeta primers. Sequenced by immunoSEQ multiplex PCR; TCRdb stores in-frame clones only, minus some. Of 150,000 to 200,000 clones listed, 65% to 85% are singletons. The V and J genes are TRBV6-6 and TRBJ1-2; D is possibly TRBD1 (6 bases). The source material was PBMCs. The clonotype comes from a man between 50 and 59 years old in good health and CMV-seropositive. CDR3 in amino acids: CASSYQGIEDGYTF. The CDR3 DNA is TGTGCCAGCAGTTACCAGGGGATAGAGGATGGCTACACCTTC.